A single sample gave rise to the 18 T cell receptor beta chains below, sequenced in a study of regulatory T cells in long-lasting Graves disease. CDR3 regions were amplified by Arm-PCR using iRepertoire HTBI primers to build TCR beta libraries. Each CDR3 protein gets one entry after TCRdb re-called the multiplex PCR reads with MiXCR. In the table there are approximately 400,000 distinct CDR3 sequences, about 10% of which are singletons. Sample time point: newly diagnosed GD, antithyroid drugs for less than 3 months. RNA isolated from PBMCs was used to make the TCR library. These same records also appear under a second study, on T cells in Graves' hyperthyroidism and ophthalmopathy.

The sample consisted of peripheral blood mononuclear cells (PBMCs), taken at new diagnosis, from a patient treated with antithyroid drugs. Receptors originate from a woman younger than 35 with Graves disease.

This rearrangement joins TRBV6-1 to TRBJ2-1, with D maybe TRBD1 (6 bases). There are 14 residues in the CDR3. Trimming left V 6 bases short and J 7 bases short, with 16 bases between. The germline CDR1 and CDR2 sequences are MNHNS and SASEGT. CDR3 DNA sequence: TGTGCCAGCAGCTCTCAAACACAGGGTAATGAGCAGTTCTTC. Translated, it gives CASSSQTQGNEQFF.

Only a few counts were recorded for this clonotype. J is TRBJ2-7 and V is TRBV18, with 7 bases aligning to TRBD1. Trimming removed 8 bases from V and 3 bases from J; junction bases left unmatched: 7. The germline gives CDR1 KGHSH, CDR2 LQKENI. The length of the CDR3 is 13 residues. CDR3 in DNA: TGTGCCAGCCTGGGGGACAGACTCTACGAGCAGTACTTC. This codes for CASLGDRLYEQYF.

This clonotype came up many times. V usage is TRBV24-1 and J usage is TRBJ2-1; 7 positions agree with TRBD2. CDR1 is KGHDR and CDR2 is SFDVKD in the germline V gene. V gave up 7 bases and J gave up 7 bases; unmatched junction bases: 12. The CDR3 contains 15 residues. CDR3 amino acids: CATRQRDDRGNEQFF. CDR3 DNA sequence: TGTGCCACCAGACAGCGGGACGACCGTGGTAATGAGCAGTTCTTC.

This clonotype was counted only a few times. The rearrangement links TRBV30 to TRBJ2-3, with D possibly TRBD1 on 5 matching bases. V shed 2 bases and J shed 0 bases, with 12 bases lying between them. The CDR3 covers 15 residues. CDR1 and CDR2 from the germline V gene are GTSNPN and SVGIG (reference sequence). CDR3 coding DNA: TGTGCCTGGAGTTTAAGGGGTCCTAGCACAGATACGCAGTATTTT. Translating gives CAWSLRGPSTDTQYF.

This clonotype was seen many times. For the CDR3, the DNA is TGTGCCAGCAGTTTACACAGGGGGCGGAATGAGCAGTTCTTC. Translation gives CASSLHRGRNEQFF. The chain employs TRBV28 and TRBJ2-1, with TRBD1 identical over 9 bases. CDR3 length: 14 amino acids. Trimming at V came to 2 bases and at J to 7 bases, leaving 3 bases not matched to a gene. The germline V gene has CDR1 MDHEN and CDR2 SYDVKM.

This clonotype was counted a few times. The chain uses TRBV15 and TRBJ2-3; D might be TRBD2 (5 bases). With 3 bases removed from V and 5 bases from J, the gap between germline ends came to 12 bases. Per germline, CDR1 LNHNV and CDR2 YYDKDF (reference sequence). The CDR3 consists of 14 residues. The CDR3 DNA sequence: TGTGCCACCAGCAGGGAGGTAACGGAAGATACGCAGTATTTT. As protein: CATSREVTEDTQYF.

The chain joins TRBV7-2 to TRBJ2-2; 14 nucleotides line up with TRBD2. Trimming at V came to 3 bases and at J to 6 bases, leaving 9 bases not matched to a gene. The CDR3 is made up of 18 amino acids. Looked up from germline, CDR1 is SGHTA and CDR2 is FQGNSA. The DNA of the CDR3 is TGTGCCAGCAGCTTGACTAGCGGGGGGGCCGTTCTCGCCGGGGAGCTGTTTTTT. Its protein is CASSLTSGGAVLAGELFF.

This clonotype was recorded a few times. The J gene is TRBJ1-2, the V gene TRBV20-1; D gene unclear. Germline assignment: CDR1 DFQATT and CDR2 SNEGSKA (reference sequence). Deletions cut 0 bases from V and 4 bases from J, with 9 bases between. The CDR3 runs 13 residues. This CDR3 is CSARDSRGYGYTF. CDR3 bases: TGCAGTGCTAGAGACTCCCGGGGCTATGGCTACACCTTC.

There are many counts of this clonotype. The chain links TRBV6-2 or TRBV6-3 to TRBJ2-1, with D unclear. Trimming removed 4 bases from V and 10 bases from J, with 14 bases in between. This CDR3 spans 13 amino acids. Germline loops: CDR1 MNHEY, CDR2 SVGEGT. In nucleotides, the CDR3 is TGTGCCAGCAGTTCCGGTTCACAAGACGAGCAGTTCTTC. This translates into CASSSGSQDEQFF.

This clonotype was seen many times. This chain connects TRBV7-2 to TRBJ2-3; D not resolved. V lost 1 base and J lost 4, with 6 bases in between. This CDR3 has 13 amino acids. CDR1 and CDR2 from the germline V gene are SGHTA and FQGNSA. The DNA of the CDR3 is TGTGCCAGCAGCTTAGGTTTACCAGATACGCAGTATTTT. Translated, it gives CASSLGLPDTQYF.

This clonotype was counted ten times or more. The chain uses TRBV6-1 and TRBJ1-4; D not certain. V lost 7 bases and J 3 bases, leaving 27 bases between the germline ends. CDR1 is MNHNS and CDR2 is SASEGT in the germline V gene. The CDR3 loop spans 19 amino acids. For the CDR3, the DNA is TGTGCCAGCACCCGATCCCTCCGCCGTCGAGGGTTATCTAATGAAAAACTGTTTTTT. This gives the protein CASTRSLRRRGLSNEKLFF.

This clonotype was counted only a few times. This sequence may be a read error, since a much larger clone differs from it by one base. Because it lacks the conserved phenylalanine or tryptophan at the end, this CDR3 is likely a read error. The chain is built from TRBV28 and TRBJ1-2, with D unclear. CDR3 size: 11 residues. CDR1 and CDR2 (germline): MDHEN, SYDVKM. Deletions cut 5 bases from V and 11 bases from J, with 12 bases between. The CDR3 here is CASSRPEGYTL. DNA for the CDR3: TGTGCCAGCAGTCGCCCCGAGGGTTACACCCTC.

The chain joins TRBV6-1 to TRBJ2-5; 9 nucleotides match TRBD2. Germline assignment: CDR1 MNHNS and CDR2 SASEGT. This CDR3 comprises 14 residues. V lost 5 bases to trimming and J lost 5 bases; unmatched junction nucleotides: 6. CDR3 sequence: CASSIAGVDETQYF. The CDR3 nucleotides read TGTGCCAGCAGTATAGCGGGAGTTGATGAGACCCAGTACTTC.

The table lists this clonotype with many counts. This sequence joins TRBV6-1 and TRBJ1-1, with D possibly TRBD1 on 5 matching bases. The CDR3 loop spans 14 amino acids. Deletions cut 6 bases from V and 9 bases from J, with 20 bases between. Looked up from germline, CDR1 is MNHNS and CDR2 is SASEGT. The CDR3 region has the DNA TGTGCCAGCAGGATTTCTACCCCGGGACGAAAAGCTTTCTTT. It specifies CASRISTPGRKAFF.

This clonotype appeared a few times. V gene TRBV11-3 combines with J gene TRBJ2-3; no clear D. Germline V gene lookup returns CDR1 SGHNT and CDR2 YENEEA. This CDR3 comprises 13 residues. V was trimmed by 4 bases and J by 4 bases, leaving 9 bases between them. CDR3 nucleotides: TGTGCCAGCAGCTCCCCCCCCGCAGATACGCAGTATTTT. Translating gives CASSSPPADTQYF. Drawing the rest from reference TRBV11-3 and TRBJ2-3, the complete variable domain is EAGVVQSPRYKIIEKKQPVAFWCNPISGHNTLYWYLQNLGQGPELLIRYENEEAVDDSQLPKDRFSAERLKGVDSTLKIQPAELGDSAVYLCASSSPPADTQYFGPGTRLTVL.

The chain carries TRBV7-9 and TRBJ2-7; 7 nucleotides line up with TRBD1. This CDR3 is 13 amino acids long. The V gene end was trimmed by 1 base and the J gene end by 4 bases; junction bases not matched to a gene: 1. Per germline, CDR1 SEHNR and CDR2 FQNEAQ (reference sequence). The chain's CDR3 is CASSLDRGYEQYV. In DNA, the CDR3 is TGTGCCAGCAGCTTAGACAGGGGATACGAGCAGTACGTC.

This clonotype was detected ten times or more. V is TRBV19 and J is TRBJ1-1, with a possible D match to TRBD1 (5 bases). The CDR3 contains 15 residues. Germline V gives CDR1 LNHDA, CDR2 SQIVND (reference sequence). V was cut by 3 bases and J by 5 bases, with 16 bases left in between. CDR3 sequence (DNA): TGTGCCAGTAGTATGTGGGGCTCGGTAGGAACTGAAGCTTTCTTT. This gives the protein CASSMWGSVGTEAFF.

This clonotype appeared many times. V usage is TRBV18 and J usage is TRBJ1-2; the match to TRBD1 covers 10 bases. After removal of 5 bases from V and 0 bases from J, the junction contained 6 bases not matched to a gene. Germline values: CDR1 KGHSH, CDR2 LQKENI. This CDR3 contains 16 residues. CDR3 in amino acids: CASSGSGQGANYGYTF. CDR3 bases: TGTGCCAGCTCAGGATCCGGACAGGGGGCTAACTATGGCTACACCTTC.